The 32 T cell receptor beta chains listed next were all sequenced from one sample in a study of shared clonotypes between healthy human individuals. Sequencing used immunoSEQ multiplex PCR; TCRdb keeps in-frame clones, though not all of them. The data show around 440,000 clones, over 60% seen once. Sequenced sample: PBMCs. The receptors were sampled from a woman in her 40s in good health. Some clones in this sample may be carry-over from other donors' samples.

The table lists this clone with a few counts. The V call is TRBV10-3, the J call TRBJ1-1, with a tentative D call TRBD1 (5 bases). This CDR3 is built from 13 residues. V lost 7 bases and J 1 base, leaving 10 bases between the germline ends. From germline, CDR1 is ENHRY and CDR2 SYGVKD. CDR3 in amino acids: CAIKQGENTEAFF. CDR3 in DNA: TGTGCCATCAAGCAGGGTGAGAACACTGAAGCTTTCTTT.

This chain connects TRBV18 to TRBJ2-7, with 8 bases aligning to TRBD1. The V gene's germline CDR1 is KGHSH and CDR2 LQKENI. The CDR3 runs 14 residues. The trim removed 2 bases at V and 2 bases at J, leaving 2 bases unmatched. CDR3 amino acids: CASSPGGQAYEQYF. Here the CDR3 DNA reads TGTGCCAGCTCACCAGGGGGACAGGCCTACGAGCAGTACTTC. The full variable domain, its missing parts supplied by reference TRBV18 and TRBJ2-7, is NAGVMQNPRHLVRRRGQEARLRCSPMKGHSHVYWYRQLPEEGLKFMVYLQKENIIDESGMPKERFSAEFPKEGPSILRIQQVVRGDSAAYFCASSPGGQAYEQYFGPGTRLTVT.

Notes on this clone: A read error is the likely source, as a far larger clone sits one nucleotide away. Within the sample, other DNA sequences also encode this same CDR3. The chain recombines TRBV29-1 with TRBJ2-7; the match to TRBD1 covers 12 bases. The CDR3 consists of 13 residues. The V segment lost 7 bases and the J segment 5 bases; nucleotides outside the gene matches: 6. Per germline, CDR1 SQVTM and CDR2 ANQGSEA. The CDR3 reads CSATGQGAHEQYF. Written as DNA, the CDR3 is TGCAGCGCCACGGGACAGGGGGCCCACGAGCAGTACTTC.

A single count supports this clone. The chain is built from TRBV28 and TRBJ2-3; no definite D call. Trimming shortened V by 7 bases and J by 5 bases, and 13 bases separated the two germline ends. Germline V lookup: CDR1 MDHEN, CDR2 SYDVKM. This CDR3 contains 13 residues. The chain's CDR3 is CASNEVLGDTQYF. The DNA for the CDR3 is TGTGCCAGCAACGAAGTTTTGGGAGATACGCAGTATTTT.

The sample holds a few counts of this clone. This rearrangement joins TRBV5-1 to TRBJ2-3; D call uncertain. The V and J ends lost 0 bases and 4 bases respectively, with 12 bases between them. Germline assignment: CDR1 SGHRS and CDR2 YFSETQ. This CDR3 contains 15 residues. CDR3 in amino acids: CASSLAGLTADTQYF. The CDR3 coding sequence is TGCGCCAGCAGCTTGGCCGGGTTGACTGCAGATACGCAGTATTTT.

This rearrangement joins TRBV19 to TRBJ2-1, with 7 bases matching TRBD1. J gave up 3 bases and V 4 bases, and 0 bases lay outside the gene matches. Germline V gene sequence: CDR1 LNHDA, CDR2 SQIVND (reference sequence). CDR3 length: 13 residues. CDR3 protein: CASSTGGYNEQFF. CDR3 DNA sequence: TGTGCCAGTAGTACAGGGGGCTACAATGAGCAGTTCTTC. The variable domain in full, with the rest retrieved from reference TRBV19 and TRBJ2-1, is DGGITQSPKYLFRKEGQNVTLSCEQNLNHDAMYWYRQDPGQGLRLIYYSQIVNDFQKGDIAEGYSVSREKKESFPLTVTSAQKNPTAFYLCASSTGGYNEQFFGPGTRLTVL.

With regard to this clone: It may be a read error: a sequence one base away is much more abundant. The chain employs TRBV6-5 and TRBJ2-7; 8 nucleotides match TRBD1. Trimming took 8 bases from V and 1 from J; bases not matched to a gene: 4. The CDR3 is made up of 13 amino acids. Germline V gene lookup returns CDR1 MNHEY and CDR2 SVGAGI. The CDR3 region has the DNA TGTGCCAGCGGTAGGACAGGGTCCTACGAGCAGTACTTC. It specifies CASGRTGSYEQYF.

On this clone itself: Relative to the germline gene, one junction end is altered; a read error may explain this. The chain is built from TRBV30 and TRBJ2-5; D call uncertain. Germline CDR1 GTSNPN, CDR2 SVGIG (reference sequence). CDR3 size: 14 residues. As DNA, the CDR3 is TGTGCCTGGAGCCGGCAGATCTACCAAAAGACCCAGTACTTC. Residues: CAWSRQIYQKTQYF.

This rearrangement joins TRBV11-3 to TRBJ2-7; 7 bases line up with TRBD1. Germline CDR1 SGHNT, CDR2 YENEEA. Unmatched junction bases numbered 7, after V lost 4 bases and J lost 4 bases. This CDR3 is built from 14 residues. The CDR3 is CASSSGDRAYEQYF. In DNA, the CDR3 is TGTGCCAGCAGCTCCGGGGACAGAGCTTACGAGCAGTACTTC. The complete variable domain, with remaining parts taken from reference TRBV11-3 and TRBJ2-7, reads EAGVVQSPRYKIIEKKQPVAFWCNPISGHNTLYWYLQNLGQGPELLIRYENEEAVDDSQLPKDRFSAERLKGVDSTLKIQPAELGDSAVYLCASSSGDRAYEQYFGPGTRLTVT.

This clone was observed once. It differs at one base from a far larger clone, so likely a read error. The rearrangement joins TRBV6-4 to TRBJ2-2; maybe TRBD1 (8 bases). This CDR3 is 15 amino acids long. The germline V gene encodes CDR1 MRHNA and CDR2 SNTAGT. CDR3 sequence: CASTRTGGDTGELSF. In nucleotides, the CDR3 is TGTGCCAGCACCCGCACAGGGGGGGACACCGGGGAGCTGTCTTTT.

This chain uses TRBV7-9 with TRBJ2-5, with 8 bases that match TRBD2. Germline-derived CDR1 and CDR2 are SEHNR and FQNEAQ (reference sequence). This CDR3 region has 15 residues. Trimming removed 4 bases from V and 7 bases from J; junction bases left unmatched: 11. The CDR3: CASSSHSGIQGTQYF. The CDR3 DNA reads as TGTGCCAGCAGCTCTCATAGCGGGATCCAGGGGACCCAGTACTTC.

The V call is TRBV5-4, the J call TRBJ1-2; TRBD1 matches at 7 bases. Germline V gene data show CDR1 as SGHNT and CDR2 as YYREEE (reference sequence). The CDR3 length is 14 residues. Trimming took 3 bases from V and 4 from J; bases not matched to a gene: 6. The CDR3 DNA reads TGTGCCAGCAGCTCCAACAGGGGCCTCTATGGCTACACCTTC. Its protein product is CASSSNRGLYGYTF.

This clone was seen a handful of times. This CDR3 is also generated by other DNA sequences in the sample. The chain recombines TRBV21-1 with TRBJ2-7. TRBV21-1 represents a pseudogene. The CDR3 totals 11 residues. In DNA, the CDR3 is TGTGCCAGCAGCAAAGAAGACGAGCAGTACTTC. Amino acids: CASSKEDEQYF.

This clone has ten or more counts. The V and J genes are TRBV7-3 and TRBJ2-7; D is uncertain. Germline loops: CDR1 SGHTA, CDR2 FQGTGA. Trimming removed 4 bases from V and 6 bases from J, with 13 bases in between. CDR3 length: 13 amino acids. CDR3 nucleotide sequence: TGTGCCAGCAGCTCCGACTCAGCAGGCGAGCAGTACTTC. Protein: CASSSDSAGEQYF.

The genes are TRBV7-2 and TRBJ2-1; perhaps TRBD1 as D (6 bases). This CDR3 is 15 amino acids long. The V end lost 7 bases, the J end lost 0 bases, and 13 bases lay between the germline ends. In germline, CDR1 is SGHTA, CDR2 FQGNSA. CDR3 nucleotides: TGTGCCAGCACCCCGGTAGGGGGCTCCTACAATGAGCAGTTCTTC. The encoded protein is CASTPVGGSYNEQFF.

V gene TRBV10-2 combines with J gene TRBJ2-5; tentative D call: TRBD2 (6 bases). The V end lost 2 bases, the J end lost 1 base, and 20 bases lay between the germline ends. This CDR3 has 18 residues. The germline V gene encodes CDR1 WSHSY and CDR2 SAAADI. CDR3 in DNA: TGCGCCAGCAGTGAGCCGGGAGTGCAGGGCGCGGGCCAAGAGACCCAGTACTTC. It encodes CASSEPGVQGAGQETQYF.

Comments on this clone: This may come from a read error, since a much larger clone is one base off. Different DNA sequences within this sample yield the same CDR3. The chain couples TRBV7-2 to TRBJ1-3, with 7 bases fitting TRBD1. Germline-derived CDR1 and CDR2 are SGHTA and FQGNSA. The CDR3 sequence is 17 residues long. The CDR3 DNA reads as TGCGCCAGCAGCTTGGGGCAGGGGGGATACTCTGGAAACACCATATATTTT. Translated: CASSLGQGGYSGNTIYF.

V gene TRBV19 combines with J gene TRBJ2-7, with D possibly matching TRBD1 (6 bases). The CDR3 runs to 15 residues. Trimming took off 5 bases at V and 7 bases at J, with 21 bases between the two ends. Per the germline V gene, CDR1 is LNHDA and CDR2 is SQIVND (reference sequence). For the CDR3, the DNA is TGTGCCAGTAGTCCGACTCGACAGGAGATGGGGGAGCAGTACTTC. Residues: CASSPTRQEMGEQYF.

This chain uses TRBV5-1 with TRBJ2-7; no clear D. V dropped 2 bases and J dropped 1 base, with 10 bases sitting between them. CDR3 size: 14 residues. Germline CDR1 is SGHRS and CDR2 is YFSETQ. CDR3 nucleotides: TGCGCCAGCAGCTTACTAAACCCATCCTACGAGCAGTACTTC. This encodes CASSLLNPSYEQYF.

The chain joins TRBV5-1 to TRBJ1-2; TRBD1 aligns across 9 bases. The CDR3 covers 14 residues. Germline V CDR1 and CDR2: SGHRS, YFSETQ. The trim removed 4 bases at V and 4 bases at J, leaving 5 bases unmatched. CDR3 DNA sequence: TGCGCCAGCAGCACGGACAGGGGAGGCTATGGCTACACCTTC. This sequence encodes CASSTDRGGYGYTF.

The chain uses TRBV11-2 and TRBJ2-7; no firm D call. The CDR3 length is 12 residues. Trimming took off 5 bases at V and 5 bases at J, with 10 bases between the two ends. CDR1 SGHAT and CDR2 FQNNGV come from the germline V gene. Here the CDR3 reads CASSPYQHEQYF. The CDR3 nucleotides read TGTGCCAGCAGCCCTTATCAGCACGAGCAGTACTTC.

The chain employs TRBV18 and TRBJ2-1, with 13 nucleotides matching TRBD2. This CDR3 is built from 18 residues. V was pared by 4 bases and J by 2 bases, with 8 bases of the junction left unmatched. Germline CDR1 reads KGHSH; CDR2 reads LQKENI. The CDR3 is CASSLLAGGLGTYNEQFF. CDR3 nucleotides: TGTGCCAGCTCACTACTAGCGGGAGGGCTGGGAACCTACAATGAGCAGTTCTTC.

For this clone: This likely reflects a read error, since a far larger clone is one base away. Other nucleotide sequences from this sample produce the same CDR3. The chain uses TRBV4-2 and TRBJ2-5; 13 positions agree with TRBD2. The CDR3 has 18 amino acids. V shed 3 bases, J shed 3 bases, and the junction held 10 bases outside the gene matches. Germline CDR1 is LGHNA and CDR2 is YNFKEQ. The CDR3 is CASSQAGLAGLGEETQYF. CDR3 bases: TGTGCCAGCAGCCAGGCGGGACTAGCGGGACTTGGCGAAGAGACCCAGTACTTC.

As DNA, the CDR3 is TGTGCCAGCAGTCAAACCGGACAGGGGGATCGTTCACCCCTCCACTTT. Amino acids: CASSQTGQGDRSPLHF. This sequence joins TRBV28 and TRBJ1-6; 10 bases fit TRBD1. The trim removed 5 bases at V and 9 bases at J, leaving 10 bases unmatched. The CDR3 runs to 16 residues. The germline CDR1 and CDR2 sequences are MDHEN and SYDVKM. The variable domain in full, with the rest retrieved from reference TRBV28 and TRBJ1-6, is DVKVTQSSRYLVKRTGEKVFLECVQDMDHENMFWYRQDPGLGLRLIYFSYDVKMKEKGDIPEGYSVSREKKERFSLILESASTNQTSMYLCASSQTGQGDRSPLHFGNGTRLTVT.

In its sample, this clone was seen many times. At the DNA level, this CDR3 is encoded by other sequences in the same sample as well. The chain has TRBV5-1 and TRBJ1-1; D unresolved. This CDR3 comprises 11 residues. The germline V gene encodes CDR1 SGHRS and CDR2 YFSETQ. The germline V and J ends were trimmed by 4 bases and 3 bases, with 4 bases remaining between them. The CDR3 region has the DNA TGCGCCAGCAGCCTTGACACTGAAGCTTTCTTT. It yields the protein CASSLDTEAFF.

This clone showed up just once. The J gene is TRBJ2-7, the V gene TRBV2; no clear D gene. CDR3 size: 12 residues. V was shortened by 4 bases and J by 4 bases, with 8 bases between the two germline ends. The V gene's germline CDR1 is SNHLY and CDR2 FYNNEI. The CDR3 DNA is TGTGCCAGCAGTGTTACGCAGTACGAGCAGTACTTC. The encoded protein is CASSVTQYEQYF.

V is TRBV21-1 and J is TRBJ2-2; TRBD1 is the table's D call, not checked against the DNA. TRBV21-1 is termed a pseudogene. This CDR3 is built from 16 residues. The CDR3 spells CASSNDEGAQTGELFF. CDR3 in DNA: TGTGCCAGCAGCAACGACGAGGGGGCGCAGACCGGGGAGCTGTTTTTT.

The V and J genes are TRBV2 and TRBJ2-5, with D possibly being TRBD2 (5 bases). CDR3 length equals 13 residues. Germline V lookup: CDR1 SNHLY, CDR2 FYNNEI. V lost 8 bases and J 2 bases, leaving 12 bases between the germline ends. The CDR3 nucleotides are TGTGCCAGCGGCCGGGGAGATCAAGAGACCCAGTACTTC. Translation: CASGRGDQETQYF.

In nucleotides, the CDR3 is TGTGCCAGCAGCTCCAGGGGTTTGGGCAGCAATCAGCCCCAGCATTTT. Its translation: CASSSRGLGSNQPQHF. V and J are TRBV5-5 and TRBJ1-5; a weak D match, TRBD1 (6 bases). V was pared by 3 bases and J by 1 base, with 14 bases between. Looked up from germline, CDR1 is SGHKS and CDR2 is YYEKEE (reference sequence). The CDR3 has 16 amino acids. The whole variable domain, remainder taken from reference TRBV5-5 and TRBJ1-5, is DAGVTQSPTHLIKTRGQQVTLRCSPISGHKSVSWYQQVLGQGPQFIFQYYEKEERGRGNFPDRFSARQFPNYSSELNVNALLLGDSALYLCASSSRGLGSNQPQHFGDGTRLSIL.

V usage is TRBV9 and J usage is TRBJ2-7; 9 bases align to TRBD1. After removal of 4 bases from V and 4 bases from J, the junction contained 6 bases not matched to a gene. In germline, CDR1 is SGDLS, CDR2 YYNGEE. CDR3 length: 14 residues. CDR3 sequence reads: CASSIGTGLYEQYF. The CDR3, as DNA: TGTGCCAGCAGCATCGGGACAGGGCTTTACGAGCAGTACTTC.

This chain links TRBV7-3 with TRBJ2-7; 13 bases fit TRBD2. Germline V gene sequence: CDR1 SGHTA, CDR2 FQGTGA. CDR3 length: 15 amino acids. V shed 5 bases and J 9 bases; nucleotides not matched to a gene: 10. In DNA form, the CDR3 reads TGTGCCAGCAGCCAACTAGCGGGAGGGCCGAGAACGCAGTACTTC. Translation gives CASSQLAGGPRTQYF.

The V gene is TRBV6-5, the J gene TRBJ1-4, with D unclear. Trimming took off 2 bases at V and 0 bases at J, with 7 bases between the two ends. The CDR3 is 15 amino acids. Per germline, CDR1 MNHEY and CDR2 SVGAGI. In DNA, the CDR3 is TGTGCCAGCAGTTACCGGTCTGCAACTAATGAAAAACTGTTTTTT. Translation gives CASSYRSATNEKLFF.